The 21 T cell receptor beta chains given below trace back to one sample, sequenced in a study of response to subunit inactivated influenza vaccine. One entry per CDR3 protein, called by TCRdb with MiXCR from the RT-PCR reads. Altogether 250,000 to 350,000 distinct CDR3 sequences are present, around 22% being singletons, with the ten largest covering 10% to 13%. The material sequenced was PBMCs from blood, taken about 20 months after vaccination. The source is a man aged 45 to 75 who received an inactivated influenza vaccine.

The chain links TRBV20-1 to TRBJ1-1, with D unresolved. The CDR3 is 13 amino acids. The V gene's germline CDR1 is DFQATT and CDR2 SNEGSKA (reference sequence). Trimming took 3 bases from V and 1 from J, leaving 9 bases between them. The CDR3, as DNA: TGCAGTGCTAGTAGGCAGCCGAACACTGAAGCTTTCTTT. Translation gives CSASRQPNTEAFF.

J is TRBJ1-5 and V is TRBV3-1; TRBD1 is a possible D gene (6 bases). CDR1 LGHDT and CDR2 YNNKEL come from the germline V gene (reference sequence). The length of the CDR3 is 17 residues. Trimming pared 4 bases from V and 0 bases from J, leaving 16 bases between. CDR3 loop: CASSRGAGRYSNQPQHF. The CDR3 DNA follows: TGTGCCAGCAGCCGGGGGGCAGGGCGGTATAGCAATCAGCCCCAGCATTTT.

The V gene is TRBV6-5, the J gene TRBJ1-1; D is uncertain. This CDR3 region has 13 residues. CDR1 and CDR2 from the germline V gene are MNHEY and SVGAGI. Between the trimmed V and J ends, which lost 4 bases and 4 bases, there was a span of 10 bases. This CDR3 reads CASSFDSGTEAFF. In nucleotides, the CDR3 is TGTGCCAGCAGTTTCGACTCCGGCACTGAAGCTTTCTTT.

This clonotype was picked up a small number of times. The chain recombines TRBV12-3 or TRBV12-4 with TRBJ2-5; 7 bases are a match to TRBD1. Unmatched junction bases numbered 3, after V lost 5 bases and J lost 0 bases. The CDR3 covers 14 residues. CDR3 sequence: CASSPTGNQETQYF. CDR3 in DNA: TGTGCCAGCAGTCCGACAGGGAACCAAGAGACCCAGTACTTC.

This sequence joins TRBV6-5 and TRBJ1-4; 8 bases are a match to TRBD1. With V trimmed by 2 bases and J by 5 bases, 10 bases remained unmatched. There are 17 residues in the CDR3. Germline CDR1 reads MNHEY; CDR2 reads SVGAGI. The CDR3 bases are TGTGCCAGCAGTTACGGCAGGGGGCGCGGGGAGAATGAAAAACTGTTTTTT. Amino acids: CASSYGRGRGENEKLFF.

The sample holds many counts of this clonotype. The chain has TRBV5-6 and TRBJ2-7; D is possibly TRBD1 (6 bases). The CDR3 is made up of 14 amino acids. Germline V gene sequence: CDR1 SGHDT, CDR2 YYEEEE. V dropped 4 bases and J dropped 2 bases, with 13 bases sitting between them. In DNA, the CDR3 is TGTGCCAGCAGCCTCTGGGACAACACCTACGAGCAGTACTTC. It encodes CASSLWDNTYEQYF.

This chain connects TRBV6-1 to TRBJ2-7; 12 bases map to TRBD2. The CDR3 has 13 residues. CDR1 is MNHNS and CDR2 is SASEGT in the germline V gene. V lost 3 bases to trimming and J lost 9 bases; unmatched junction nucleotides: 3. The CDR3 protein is CASSDGTSGWQYF. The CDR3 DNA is TGTGCCAGCAGTGACGGGACTAGCGGGTGGCAGTACTTC.

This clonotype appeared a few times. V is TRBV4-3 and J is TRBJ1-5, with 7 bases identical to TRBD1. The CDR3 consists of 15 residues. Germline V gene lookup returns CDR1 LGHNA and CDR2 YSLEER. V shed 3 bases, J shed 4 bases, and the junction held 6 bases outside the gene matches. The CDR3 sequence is CASSQEEGANQPQHF. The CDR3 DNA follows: TGCGCCAGCAGCCAGGAGGAGGGGGCAAATCAGCCCCAGCATTTT.

The chain's CDR3 is CASSLAKNTGELFF. The CDR3 DNA reads TGTGCCAGCAGCTTAGCCAAGAACACCGGGGAGCTGTTTTTT. The gene calls are TRBV7-2 and TRBJ2-2, with D hard to call. Germline V gene data show CDR1 as SGHTA and CDR2 as FQGNSA. The V and J ends lost 0 bases and 1 base respectively, with 3 bases between them. This CDR3 has 14 amino acids.

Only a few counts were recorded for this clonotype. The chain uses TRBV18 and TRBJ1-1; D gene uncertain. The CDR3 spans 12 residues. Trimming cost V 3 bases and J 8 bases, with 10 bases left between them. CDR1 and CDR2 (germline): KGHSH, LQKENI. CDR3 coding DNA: TGTGCCAGCTCACCTCTCCGGGAAGAAGCTTTCTTT. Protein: CASSPLREEAFF.

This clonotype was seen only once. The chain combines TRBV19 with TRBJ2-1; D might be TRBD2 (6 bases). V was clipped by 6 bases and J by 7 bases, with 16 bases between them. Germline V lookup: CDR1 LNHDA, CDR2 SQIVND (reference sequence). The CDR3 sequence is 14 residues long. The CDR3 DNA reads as TGTGCCAGTAGGCCGGGACTGGAACTTAATGAGCAGTTCTTC. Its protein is CASRPGLELNEQFF. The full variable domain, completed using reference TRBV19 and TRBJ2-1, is DGGITQSPKYLFRKEGQNVTLSCEQNLNHDAMYWYRQDPGQGLRLIYYSQIVNDFQKGDIAEGYSVSREKKESFPLTVTSAQKNPTAFYLCASRPGLELNEQFFGPGTRLTVL.

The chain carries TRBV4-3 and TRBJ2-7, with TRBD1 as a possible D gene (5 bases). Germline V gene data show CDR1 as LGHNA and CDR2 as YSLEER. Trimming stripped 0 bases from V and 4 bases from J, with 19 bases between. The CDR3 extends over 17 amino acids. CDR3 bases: TGCGCCAGCAGCCAAGATGGAAGGGGAATAGGGCGGTACGAGCAGTACTTC. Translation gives CASSQDGRGIGRYEQYF.

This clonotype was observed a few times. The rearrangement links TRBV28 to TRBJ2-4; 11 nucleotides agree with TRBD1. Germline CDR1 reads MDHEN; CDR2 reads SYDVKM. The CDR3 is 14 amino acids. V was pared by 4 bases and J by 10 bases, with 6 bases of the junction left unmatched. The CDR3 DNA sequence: TGTGCCAGCAGTTATGGACAGGGGGCCTCTATTCAGTACTTC. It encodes CASSYGQGASIQYF.

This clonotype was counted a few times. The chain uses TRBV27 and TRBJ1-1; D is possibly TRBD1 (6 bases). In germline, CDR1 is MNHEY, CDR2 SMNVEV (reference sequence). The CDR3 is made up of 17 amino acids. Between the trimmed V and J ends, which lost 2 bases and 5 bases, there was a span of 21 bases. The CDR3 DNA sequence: TGTGCCAGCAGTTTACGGGCTACAGGGACGTTGAGAACTGAAGCTTTCTTT. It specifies CASSLRATGTLRTEAFF.

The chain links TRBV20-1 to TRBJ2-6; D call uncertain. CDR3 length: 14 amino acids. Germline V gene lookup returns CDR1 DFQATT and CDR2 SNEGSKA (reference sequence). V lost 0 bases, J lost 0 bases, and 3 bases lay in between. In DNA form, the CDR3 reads TGCAGTGCTAGAGACTTCTCTGGGGCCAACGTCCTGACTTTC. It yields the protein CSARDFSGANVLTF.

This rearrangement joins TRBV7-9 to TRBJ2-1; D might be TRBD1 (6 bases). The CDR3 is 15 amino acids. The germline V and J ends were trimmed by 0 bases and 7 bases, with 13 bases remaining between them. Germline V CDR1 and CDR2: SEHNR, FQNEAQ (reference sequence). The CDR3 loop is CASSLATGLRNEQFF. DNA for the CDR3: TGTGCCAGCAGCTTAGCAACAGGGCTAAGGAATGAGCAGTTCTTC. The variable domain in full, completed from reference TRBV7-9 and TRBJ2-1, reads DTGVSQNPRHKITKRGQNVTFRCDPISEHNRLYWYRQTLGQGPEFLTYFQNEAQLEKSRLLSDRFSAERPKGSFSTLEIQRTEQGDSAMYLCASSLATGLRNEQFFGPGTRLTVL.

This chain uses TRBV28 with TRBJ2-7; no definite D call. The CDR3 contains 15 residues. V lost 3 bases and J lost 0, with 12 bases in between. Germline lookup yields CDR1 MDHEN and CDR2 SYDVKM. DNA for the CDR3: TGTGCCAGCAGTTTCTTTTGGGGAAACTCCTACGAGCAGTACTTC. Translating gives CASSFFWGNSYEQYF.

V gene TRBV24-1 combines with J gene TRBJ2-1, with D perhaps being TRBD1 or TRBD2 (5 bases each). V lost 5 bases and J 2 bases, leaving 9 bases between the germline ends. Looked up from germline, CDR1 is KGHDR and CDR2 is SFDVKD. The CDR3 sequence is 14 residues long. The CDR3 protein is CATSGGSPYNEQFF. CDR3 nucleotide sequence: TGTGCCACCAGTGGGGGGTCCCCCTACAATGAGCAGTTCTTC.

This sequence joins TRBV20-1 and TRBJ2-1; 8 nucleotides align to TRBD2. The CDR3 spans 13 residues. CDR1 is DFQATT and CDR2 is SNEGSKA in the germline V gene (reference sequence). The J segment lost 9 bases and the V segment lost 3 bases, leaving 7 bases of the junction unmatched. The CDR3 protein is CSASVRSGGEQFF. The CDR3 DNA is TGCAGTGCTAGTGTAAGGAGCGGGGGTGAGCAGTTCTTC.

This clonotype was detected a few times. The CDR3 loop is CATSDRQGASQETQYF. The DNA of the CDR3 is TGTGCCACCAGTGATCGACAGGGGGCTTCCCAAGAGACCCAGTACTTC. V and J are TRBV24-1 and TRBJ2-5, with TRBD1 identical over 10 bases. V lost 3 bases and J lost 1; bases outside the gene matches: 4. The CDR3 spans 16 residues. The germline gives CDR1 KGHDR, CDR2 SFDVKD.

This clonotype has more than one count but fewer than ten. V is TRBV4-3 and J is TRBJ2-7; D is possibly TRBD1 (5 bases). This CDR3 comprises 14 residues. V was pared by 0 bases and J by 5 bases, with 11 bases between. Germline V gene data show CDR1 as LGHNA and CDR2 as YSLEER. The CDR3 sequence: CASSQDQNRNEQYF. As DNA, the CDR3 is TGCGCCAGCAGCCAAGATCAAAACAGGAACGAGCAGTACTTC.